Detailed here is one T cell receptor (beta chain). Its target is not known. The source of the sample is a study of cytomegalovirus exposure and HLA in healthy donors. General observations from the study: The study recorded over 150 TCR beta chains that were cytomegalovirus-associated.

With V trimmed by 6 bases and J by 0 bases, 4 bases remained unmatched. This CDR3 comprises 14 residues. The germline V gene has CDR1 WSHSY and CDR2 SAAADI. Primers included in the PCR were 60 Vbeta and 13 Jbeta primers. The protocol was immunoSEQ multiplex PCR, while the TCRdb copy is restricted to in-frame clones and leaves out a portion. The sample records some 200,000 clones, about 81% being singletons. The TCR comes from a woman aged 40 to 50 in good health and CMV-seronegative. The sequenced sample was PBMCs. V and J are TRBV10-2 and TRBJ2-7, with 8 bases lining up with TRBD2. In DNA, the CDR3 is TGCGCCAGCAGATCAAGCGGGAGCTCCTACGAGCAGTACTTC. The encoded protein is CASRSSGSSYEQYF.